This TCR beta chain was identified during a study of regulatory T cells. Study-wide points: Skewed V and J usage and few unique V-J pairs marked patient repertoires, most in Tregs. In CD3G-deficient patients, conventional CD4+ T cells were enriched for hydrophobic CDR3 residues at positions 6 and 7.

In regard to this clone: Its antigen is as yet unknown.

Primers: 52 TRBV forward and 13 TRBJ reverse. Using immunoSEQ multiplex PCR, the repertoire was profiled, and TCRdb retains in-frame clones only, with some absent. The data show nearly 30,000 clones, around 93% seen once. At testing, patients were 2 to 39 years old, with reduced naive and increased memory T-cell proportions. CD4+ cells were sorted into CD25-high CD127-low regulatory cells and CD25-low CD127-high conventional cells. The germline gives CDR1 MGHRA, CDR2 YSYEKL. With 9 bases removed from V and 0 bases from J, the gap between germline ends came to 12 bases. The CDR3 extends over 14 amino acids.

This TCR was sampled from a person under 35 with CD3G deficiency. The rearrangement links TRBV4-1 to TRBJ1-3; the D is unclear. The specimen was conventional CD4+ T cells sorted from blood. CDR3 region: CASSTPGSGNTIYF. CDR3 DNA sequence: TGCGCCAGTAGCACCCCGGGCTCTGGAAACACCATATATTTT.